This T cell receptor beta chain was captured in a study of neurological immune-mediated disorders. Study as a whole: Of the multiple sclerosis patients, roughly 35 in total, roughly 31 were relapsing-remitting and 3 were secondary progressive.

Study-wide results and limits: The greatest TCR clonal expansion appeared in HTLV-1-associated myelopathy and the smallest, falling below healthy controls, in multiple sclerosis.

V shed 0 bases and J shed 9 bases, with 16 bases lying between them. Germline V gene lookup returns CDR1 SGHRS and CDR2 YFSETQ. The CDR3 is 15 residues long. A 10-nucleotide random UMI tagged transcripts in template-switch 5'RACE cDNA synthesis. TCRdb ran MiXCR on the 5' RACE reads and lists one entry per CDR3 protein. The repertoire holds approximately 100,000 distinct CDR3 sequences, with roughly 3.5% as singletons. This clonotype was detected many times. Antigen specificity is unknown. The unsorted libraries were made from 2 million PBMCs kept at -80 C. The clonotype was recovered from a woman between 18 and 29 years old with multiple sclerosis. The V and J genes are TRBV5-1 and TRBJ1-5, with a possible D match to TRBD1 (5 bases). Sequenced material: PBMCs. The chain's CDR3 is CASSLAGQGLGPQHF. The DNA of the CDR3 is TGCGCCAGCAGCTTGGCGGGCCAGGGCTTGGGGCCCCAGCATTTT.